A selection of T cell receptor beta chains follows, all from one sample in a study of blood T cell repertoires in COVID-19. The assay was immunoSEQ multiplex PCR, and TCRdb's table has in-frame clones only and misses some. Of roughly 220,000 clones in the sample, about 91% were seen once. Source material: PBMCs or T cells enriched from blood (not recorded which). These TCRs come from a woman in her forties or fifties with acute COVID-19. CDR3s include the opening cysteine and the closing phenylalanine or tryptophan. A D gene is named only where the DNA matches it firmly. For some rows the clone size is stated as once, few or many, or as a class when expanded; others skip it.

clone_size,cdr3_length,v_call,d_call,j_call,cdr3_aa,cdr3_nt
NA,14,TRBV9,NA,TRBJ2-2,CASSVTQATGELFF,TGTGCCAGCAGCGTAACGCAAGCCACCGGGGAGCTGTTTTTT
once,15,TRBV28,NA,TRBJ2-7,CASSPLGRGSREQYF,TGTGCCAGCAGTCCCCTTGGCAGGGGCTCGCGGGAGCAGTACTTC
NA,14,TRBV7-9,NA,TRBJ2-7,CASSLEEVSYEQYF,TGTGCCAGCAGCTTAGAGGAGGTATCCTACGAGCAGTACTTC
many,15,TRBV19,TRBD1,TRBJ1-5,CASSRDRVDNQPQHF,TGTGCCAGTAGTAGGGACAGGGTTGACAATCAGCCCCAGCATTTT
NA,15,TRBV7-2,TRBD2,TRBJ2-1,CASSSGTAGVNEQFF,TGTGCCAGCAGCTCAGGAACGGCGGGAGTGAATGAGCAGTTCTTC
NA,13,TRBV5-4,TRBD1,TRBJ1-2,CAYRGRGTYGYTF,TGTGCCTACAGGGGCAGGGGCACCTATGGCTACACCTTC
NA,16,TRBV2,TRBD2,TRBJ2-2,CASSRSQRENTGELFF,TGTGCCAGCAGTCGGTCTCAGCGGGAGAACACCGGGGAGCTGTTTTTT
NA,14,TRBV19,TRBD1,TRBJ2-7,CASSIGTVSYEQYF,TGTGCCAGTAGTATCGGGACAGTCTCCTACGAGCAGTACTTC
once,15,TRBV27,NA,TRBJ2-7,CASSLSGVTPYEQYF,TGTGCCAGCAGTCTCTCGGGGGTAACCCCCTACGAGCAGTACTTC
NA,18,TRBV4-2,NA,TRBJ2-6,CASSQSRGTSSGANVLTF,TGTGCCAGCAGCCAATCGAGGGGGACGAGCTCTGGGGCCAACGTCCTGACTTTC
NA,15,TRBV11-2,NA,TRBJ2-3,CASTSPPSEEMAQYF,TGTGCCAGCACCTCCCCACCTTCGGAGGAGATGGCGCAGTATTTT
NA,12,TRBV2,NA,TRBJ2-2,CGTGKNTEELFF,TGTGGCACAGGGAAGAACACCGAGGAGCTGTTTTTT
NA,20,TRBV28,TRBD1,TRBJ1-5,CATLRKQGAGGHPQGQPQHF,TGTGCCACCTTAAGAAAGCAGGGGGCCGGGGGGCACCCTCAAGGTCAGCCCCAGCATTTT
once,17,TRBV29-1,NA,TRBJ1-2,CSVEGSQGSPVPMRYTF,TGCAGCGTTGAGGGGTCACAGGGTTCCCCCGTTCCGATGCGGTACACCTTC
NA,15,TRBV28,TRBD1,TRBJ1-2,CASSSFRQGDYGYTF,TGTGCCAGCAGTTCCTTCAGACAGGGCGACTATGGCTACACCTTC
NA,16,TRBV28,TRBD1,TRBJ1-5,CASTFPDRGPNQPQHF,TGTGCCAGCACCTTTCCGGACAGGGGGCCTAATCAGCCCCAGCATTTT
NA,18,TRBV3-1/TRBV3-2,TRBD2,TRBJ2-2,CASSQDQGLAGATGELFF,TGTGCCAGCAGCCAAGACCAGGGACTAGCGGGAGCCACCGGGGAGCTGTTTTTT
NA,15,TRBV6-6,TRBD1,TRBJ2-7,CASSDGQGAIYEQYF,TGTGCCAGCAGTGACGGACAGGGGGCGATCTACGAGCAGTACTTC
NA,11,TRBV19,NA,TRBJ2-3,CAAFGADTQYF,TGTGCCGCCTTCGGGGCAGATACGCAGTATTTT
NA,17,TRBV2,NA,TRBJ2-3,CASSEALGLNLDSEEYF,TGTGCCAGCAGTGAAGCGCTGGGACTGAACTTAGACAGCGAGGAGTATTTT
NA,11,TRBV6-6,NA,TRBJ2-1,CASSSGPREFF,TGTGCCAGCAGTTCAGGACCGAGGGAGTTCTTC
NA,17,TRBV24-1,TRBD1,TRBJ2-2,CATSDYGTGTNTGELFF,TGTGCCACCAGTGACTATGGGACAGGGACCAACACCGGGGAGCTGTTTTTT
NA,15,TRBV13,TRBD1,TRBJ2-3,CASSRTGQGTDTQYF,TGTGCCAGCAGCCGGACAGGGCAAGGCACAGATACGCAGTATTTT
NA,14,TRBV28,NA,TRBJ2-7,CASSSSYSSYEQYF,TGTGCCAGCAGCTCTTCATACAGCTCCTACGAGCAGTACTTC
NA,17,TRBV21-1,NA,TRBJ1-5,CASSSSDRETGNQPQHF,TGTGCCAGCAGCAGTTCGGACAGGGAGACGGGCAATCAGCCCCAGCATTTT
NA,13,TRBV30,NA,TRBJ2-7,CAWSDAYSYEQYF,TGTGCCTGGAGTGATGCGTACTCCTACGAGCAGTACTTC
once,14,TRBV7-2,NA,TRBJ2-1,CAVQPLNTDNEQFF,TGTGCCGTCCAACCTTTGAACACAGACAATGAGCAGTTCTTC